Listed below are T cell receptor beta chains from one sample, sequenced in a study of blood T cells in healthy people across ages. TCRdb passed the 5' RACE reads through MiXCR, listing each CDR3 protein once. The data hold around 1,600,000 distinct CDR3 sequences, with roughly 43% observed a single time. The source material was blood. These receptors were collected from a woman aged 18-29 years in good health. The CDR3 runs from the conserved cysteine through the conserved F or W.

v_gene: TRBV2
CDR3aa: CASSVISLNTGELFF

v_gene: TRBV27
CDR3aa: CASSGLAGGLNEQFF

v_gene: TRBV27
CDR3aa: CASSLTGMAYNEQFF

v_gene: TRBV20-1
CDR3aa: CSAQGRNSPLHF

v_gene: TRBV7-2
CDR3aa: CASSRRDRPGETQYF

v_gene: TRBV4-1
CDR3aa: CASSQARAAGNTIYF

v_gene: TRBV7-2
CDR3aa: CASSLTKQDGYTF

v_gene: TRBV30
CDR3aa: CAWSVLGGGFAEAFF

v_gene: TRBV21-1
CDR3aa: CASSSGTVGINTEAFF

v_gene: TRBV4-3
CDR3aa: CASSQDLRTGRIYGYTF

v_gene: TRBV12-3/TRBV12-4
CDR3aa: CASNPSVDTQYF

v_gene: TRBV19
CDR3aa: CASSIFGEQYF

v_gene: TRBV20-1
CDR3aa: CSARHPQGARGTDTQYF

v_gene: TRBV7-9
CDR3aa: CASSLEGFGETQYF

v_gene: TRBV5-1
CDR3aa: CASSLQGPDTQYF

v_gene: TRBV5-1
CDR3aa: CASSLESSSAFF

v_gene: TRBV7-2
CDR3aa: CASSKQGRNDEKLFF

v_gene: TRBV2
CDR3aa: CASRTGLAGGEQYF

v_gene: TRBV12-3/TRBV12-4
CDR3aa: CASSIGQGLNTEAFF

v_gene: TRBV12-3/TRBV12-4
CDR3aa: CASSPQGTPYGYTF

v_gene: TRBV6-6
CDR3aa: CASSNGGLGSYEQYF

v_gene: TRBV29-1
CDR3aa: CSVGLEEPCGGYTF

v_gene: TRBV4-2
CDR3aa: CASSPGTGGSYGYTF

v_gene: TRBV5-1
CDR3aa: CASSSLDRRSSYEQYF

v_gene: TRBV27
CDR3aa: CASSLNGGNQPQHF

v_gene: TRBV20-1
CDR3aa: CSARDPLQGSLYEQYF